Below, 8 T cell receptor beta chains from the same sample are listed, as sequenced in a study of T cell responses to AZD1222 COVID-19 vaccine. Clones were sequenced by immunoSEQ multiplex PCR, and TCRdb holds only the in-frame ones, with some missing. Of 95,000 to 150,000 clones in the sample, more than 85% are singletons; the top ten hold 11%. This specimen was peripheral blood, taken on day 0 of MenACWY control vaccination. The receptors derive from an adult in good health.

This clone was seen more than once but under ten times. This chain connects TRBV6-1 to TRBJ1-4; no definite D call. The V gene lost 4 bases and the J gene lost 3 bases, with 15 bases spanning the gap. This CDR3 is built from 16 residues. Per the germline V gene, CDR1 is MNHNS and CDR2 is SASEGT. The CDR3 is CASSGGSVAANEKLFF. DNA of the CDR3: TGTGCCAGCAGTGGGGGAAGTGTTGCGGCTAATGAAAAACTGTTTTTT.

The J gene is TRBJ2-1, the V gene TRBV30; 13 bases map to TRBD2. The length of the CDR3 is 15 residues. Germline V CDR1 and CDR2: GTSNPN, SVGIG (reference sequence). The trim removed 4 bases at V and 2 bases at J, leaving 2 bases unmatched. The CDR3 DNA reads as TGTGCCTGGACCACTAGCGGGAGGGCCTACAATGAGCAGTTCTTC. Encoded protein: CAWTTSGRAYNEQFF.

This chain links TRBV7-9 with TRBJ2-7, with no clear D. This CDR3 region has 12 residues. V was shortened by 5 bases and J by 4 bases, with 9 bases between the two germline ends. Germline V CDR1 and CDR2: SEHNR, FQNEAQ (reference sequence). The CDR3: CASSTQSYEQYF. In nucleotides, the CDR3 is TGTGCCAGCAGCACTCAGTCATACGAGCAGTACTTC.

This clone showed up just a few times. CDR3 sequence: CASSLDGINTGELFF. CDR3 DNA sequence: TGTGCCAGCAGCTTGGACGGGATAAACACCGGGGAGCTGTTTTTT. V is TRBV11-2 and J is TRBJ2-2; perhaps TRBD2 as D (5 bases). This CDR3 has 15 residues. Trimming left V 3 bases short and J 2 bases short, with 10 bases between. Germline V gene sequence: CDR1 SGHAT, CDR2 FQNNGV.

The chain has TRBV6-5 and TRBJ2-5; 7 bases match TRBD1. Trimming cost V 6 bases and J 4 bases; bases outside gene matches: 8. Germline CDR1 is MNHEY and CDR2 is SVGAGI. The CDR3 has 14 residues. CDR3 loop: CASRGDSDVETQYF. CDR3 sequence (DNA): TGTGCCAGCAGGGGGGACAGTGATGTAGAGACCCAGTACTTC.

Here the CDR3 reads CASSAGLYNSPLHF. CDR3 nucleotide sequence: TGTGCCAGCAGTGCCGGACTGTATAATTCACCCCTCCACTTT. The rearrangement joins TRBV25-1 to TRBJ1-6; D uncertain. This CDR3 region has 14 residues. V lost 4 bases and J lost 4, with 8 bases in between. Germline-derived CDR1 and CDR2 are MGHDK and SYGVNS.

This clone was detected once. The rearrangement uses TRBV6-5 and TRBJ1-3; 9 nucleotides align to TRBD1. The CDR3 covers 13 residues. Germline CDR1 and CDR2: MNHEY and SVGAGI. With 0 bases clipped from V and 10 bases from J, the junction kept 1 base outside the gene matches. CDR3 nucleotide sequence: TGTGCCAGCAGTTACTCTGGACAGGGGACCATATATTTT. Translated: CASSYSGQGTIYF.

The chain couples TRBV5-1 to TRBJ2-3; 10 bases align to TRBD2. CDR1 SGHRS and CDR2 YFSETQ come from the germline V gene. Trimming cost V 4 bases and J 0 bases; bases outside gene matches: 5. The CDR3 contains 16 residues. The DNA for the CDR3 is TGCGCCAGCAGCCCCTCACTAGCGGGGAGCACAGATACGCAGTATTTT. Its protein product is CASSPSLAGSTDTQYF.